The next 21 T cell receptor beta chains were all read from a single sample in a study of cytomegalovirus exposure and HLA in healthy donors. PCR was performed using 60 Vbeta and 13 Jbeta primers. Clones were sequenced by immunoSEQ multiplex PCR, and TCRdb holds only the in-frame ones, with some missing. This table has some 150,000 clones, around 80% appearing once. Sequences were obtained from PBMCs. Source of these receptors: a woman aged 18-30 years in good health and CMV-seronegative.

The rearrangement joins TRBV21-1 to TRBJ2-2; the table names TRBD1, a call not compared with the DNA. TRBV21-1 is reported as a pseudogene. This CDR3 is built from 21 residues. Here the CDR3 reads CASSNNRGGGLGQINTGELFF. The CDR3 DNA follows: TGTGCCAGCAGCAATAACCGGGGCGGCGGTTTGGGACAGATAAACACCGGGGAGCTGTTTTTT.

The V call is TRBV5-1, the J call TRBJ2-1, with 15 bases that match TRBD2. With V trimmed by 0 bases and J by 1 base, 5 bases remained unmatched. Germline V gene sequence: CDR1 SGHRS, CDR2 YFSETQ. This CDR3 is 19 amino acids long. The CDR3 bases are TGCGCCAGCAGCTTGGGACTGGGGACTAGCGGGGGGTCCTACAATGAGCAGTTCTTC. As protein: CASSLGLGTSGGSYNEQFF. Filled out from reference TRBV5-1 and TRBJ2-1, the complete variable domain reads KAGVTQTPRYLIKTRGQQVTLSCSPISGHRSVSWYQQTPGQGLQFLFEYFSETQRNKGNFPGRFSGRQFSNSRSEMNVSTLELGDSALYLCASSLGLGTSGGSYNEQFFGPGTRLTVL.

The rearrangement joins TRBV7-8 to TRBJ1-2; D is unresolved. The CDR3 spans 14 residues. Trimming took 1 base from V and 2 from J, leaving 8 bases between them. Germline assignment: CDR1 SGHVS and CDR2 FQNEAQ. The CDR3 DNA reads as TGTGCCAGCAGCTTAGACCGGTCCAACTATGGCTACACCTTC. Protein sequence: CASSLDRSNYGYTF. The complete variable domain, with remaining parts taken from reference TRBV7-8 and TRBJ1-2, reads GAGVSQSPRYKVAKRGQDVALRCDPISGHVSLFWYQQALGQGPEFLTYFQNEAQLDKSGLPSDRFFAERPEGSVSTLKIQRTQQEDSAVYLCASSLDRSNYGYTFGSGTRLTVV.

V gene TRBV5-5 combines with J gene TRBJ2-1, with 10 nucleotides matching TRBD1. The CDR3 has 16 residues. Trimming took 2 bases from V and 2 from J; bases not matched to a gene: 4. The germline V gene has CDR1 SGHKS and CDR2 YYEKEE (reference sequence). The CDR3 nucleotides are TGTGCCAGCAGCTTCCGGGACAGGGGAACCTACAATGAGCAGTTCTTC. This encodes CASSFRDRGTYNEQFF.

CDR3 sequence: CASGSLSGANVLTF. DNA for the CDR3: TGTGCCAGTGGCTCTCTGTCCGGGGCCAACGTCCTGACTTTC. V and J are TRBV19 and TRBJ2-6; unclear D gene. This CDR3 has 14 residues. V lost 8 bases and J 4 bases, leaving 12 bases between the germline ends. Germline CDR1 and CDR2: LNHDA and SQIVND (reference sequence).

J is TRBJ1-6 and V is TRBV7-9; 10 nucleotides match TRBD1. V lost 4 bases and J lost 7; bases outside the gene matches: 4. Germline V gene sequence: CDR1 SEHNR, CDR2 FQNEAQ (reference sequence). There are 15 residues in the CDR3. The CDR3 sequence: CASSSGTGENSPLHF. CDR3 coding DNA: TGTGCCAGCAGCTCCGGGACAGGGGAAAATTCACCCCTCCACTTT.

The table lists this clone with a few counts. The rearrangement joins TRBV30 to TRBJ1-1; D remains ambiguous. Trimming pared 3 bases from V and 1 base from J, leaving 9 bases between. CDR3 length: 13 residues. Germline assignment: CDR1 GTSNPN and CDR2 SVGIG (reference sequence). The CDR3, as DNA: TGTGCCTGGAGGTTGACAACGAACACTGAAGCTTTCTTT. This translates into CAWRLTTNTEAFF.

The chain combines TRBV11-3 with TRBJ2-7, with 9 bases identical to TRBD1. V was clipped by 5 bases and J by 2 bases; unmatched bases: 13. The germline CDR1 and CDR2 sequences are SGHNT and YENEEA. The CDR3 extends over 17 amino acids. The CDR3 coding sequence is TGTGCCAGCAGCCTGGGACAGGGCAGAGGGTTCACCTACGAGCAGTACTTC. Translation gives CASSLGQGRGFTYEQYF.

V is TRBV6-5 and J is TRBJ2-7; 7 bases map to TRBD1. Losses at the gene ends were 6 bases for V and 2 bases for J; bases not matched to a gene: 4. This CDR3 is built from 13 residues. From germline, CDR1 is MNHEY and CDR2 SVGAGI. DNA of the CDR3: TGTGCCAGCAGAGGGGGCCCTACCTACGAGCAGTACTTC. Residues: CASRGGPTYEQYF.

J is TRBJ1-3 and V is TRBV2; a possible D gene is TRBD1 (6 bases). CDR1 and CDR2 from the germline V gene are SNHLY and FYNNEI. The CDR3 extends over 15 amino acids. Trimming left V 6 bases short and J 4 bases short, with 16 bases between. The CDR3 here is CASRGGYSGGNTIYF. The DNA of the CDR3 is TGTGCCAGCAGAGGGGGATACTCGGGGGGAAACACCATATATTTT.

The chain is built from TRBV9 and TRBJ2-2; D perhaps matches TRBD2 (5 bases). Trimming stripped 0 bases from V and 3 bases from J, with 9 bases between. Germline loops: CDR1 SGDLS, CDR2 YYNGEE. This CDR3 has 15 amino acids. The CDR3 region is CASSVDPADTGELFF. The CDR3 DNA follows: TGTGCCAGCAGCGTAGATCCAGCGGACACCGGGGAGCTGTTTTTT.

The V call is TRBV15, the J call TRBJ2-7; 7 nucleotides agree with TRBD1. CDR1 LNHNV and CDR2 YYDKDF come from the germline V gene (reference sequence). The CDR3 is 15 amino acids. With 0 bases clipped from V and 2 bases from J, the junction kept 4 bases outside the gene matches. The CDR3 DNA follows: TGTGCCACCAGCAGAGATTATACAGGGGCCTACGAGCAGTACTTC. This translates into CATSRDYTGAYEQYF.

The V call is TRBV30, the J call TRBJ1-6; D call uncertain. This CDR3 has 13 residues. The germline V gene encodes CDR1 GTSNPN and CDR2 SVGIG (reference sequence). Trimming shortened V by 4 bases and J by 6 bases, and 10 bases separated the two germline ends. As DNA, the CDR3 is TGTGCCTGGACCGAGAATTTTAATTCACCCCTCCACTTT. Its translation is CAWTENFNSPLHF.

The chain links TRBV5-1 to TRBJ1-6; 8 nucleotides agree with TRBD1. V was clipped by 4 bases and J by 7 bases; unmatched bases: 4. The CDR3 has 14 amino acids. Germline V gives CDR1 SGHRS, CDR2 YFSETQ. The CDR3: CASSPGQGNSPLHF. CDR3 coding DNA: TGCGCCAGCAGCCCAGGACAGGGAAATTCACCCCTCCACTTT.

The J gene is TRBJ2-6, the V gene TRBV5-1, with 8 bases lining up with TRBD1. Germline CDR1 SGHRS, CDR2 YFSETQ. The CDR3 is 18 amino acids. The V and J ends lost 3 bases and 4 bases, in that order; junction bases with no gene match: 12. The CDR3 spells CASSWETGVVAGANVLTF. Here the CDR3 DNA reads TGCGCCAGCAGCTGGGAGACAGGGGTGGTGGCGGGGGCCAACGTCCTGACTTTC. The full variable domain, rest sourced from reference TRBV5-1 and TRBJ2-6, is KAGVTQTPRYLIKTRGQQVTLSCSPISGHRSVSWYQQTPGQGLQFLFEYFSETQRNKGNFPGRFSGRQFSNSRSEMNVSTLELGDSALYLCASSWETGVVAGANVLTFGAGSRLTVL.

The chain links TRBV7-8 to TRBJ1-1; D is unresolved. The germline V gene has CDR1 SGHVS and CDR2 FQNEAQ. The CDR3 is 15 residues long. Trimming removed 1 base from V and 5 bases from J, with 14 bases in between. CDR3 in amino acids: CASSLDPRPGTEAFF. The DNA of the CDR3 is TGTGCCAGCAGCTTAGATCCGCGCCCGGGAACTGAAGCTTTCTTT.

This clone was picked up a small number of times. V gene TRBV6-5 combines with J gene TRBJ2-2; 8 bases match TRBD1. There are 14 residues in the CDR3. Trimming cost V 5 bases and J 3 bases; bases outside gene matches: 2. CDR1 and CDR2 from the germline V gene are MNHEY and SVGAGI. CDR3 DNA sequence: TGTGCCAGCAGTCAGACAGGGGACACCGGGGAGCTGTTTTTT. Translating gives CASSQTGDTGELFF.

This sequence joins TRBV7-8 and TRBJ2-5; possible D gene TRBD1, 5 bases. Per the germline V gene, CDR1 is SGHVS and CDR2 is FQNEAQ. The CDR3 is 15 amino acids. Trimming left V 5 bases short and J 4 bases short, with 17 bases between. This CDR3 reads CASSPRPGLRETQYF. The CDR3 DNA is TGTGCCAGCAGCCCCAGGCCAGGGTTGAGAGAGACCCAGTACTTC.

On this clone itself: At the DNA level, this CDR3 is encoded by other sequences in the same sample as well. This chain uses TRBV18 with TRBJ2-7; D unclear. CDR3 size: 13 residues. Per germline, CDR1 KGHSH and CDR2 LQKENI. The V gene lost 3 bases and the J gene lost 3 bases, with 9 bases spanning the gap. The CDR3 nucleotides read TGTGCCAGCTCACCGGTAACGGGCTACGAGCAGTACTTC. As protein: CASSPVTGYEQYF.

CDR3 DNA sequence: TGTGCCAGTAGTCCAAGGACAGGGGGGAACACTGAAGCTTTCTTT. Its translation: CASSPRTGGNTEAFF. The genes are TRBV19 and TRBJ1-1; 10 bases line up with TRBD1. V lost 5 bases and J lost 1; bases outside the gene matches: 4. The CDR3 spans 15 residues. The V gene's germline CDR1 is LNHDA and CDR2 SQIVND (reference sequence).

V gene TRBV7-9 combines with J gene TRBJ2-7, with 12 bases identical to TRBD2. The CDR3 sequence is 17 residues long. The junction had 11 bases not matched to a gene; V was cut back by 8 bases and J by 0 bases. CDR1 SEHNR and CDR2 FQNEAQ come from the germline V gene (reference sequence). CDR3 nucleotides: TGTGCCAGCGTCCCGGGACTAGCGGGCGCTAGCTCCTACGAGCAGTACTTC. Translated, it gives CASVPGLAGASSYEQYF. Using reference TRBV7-9 and TRBJ2-7 for the parts outside the CDR3, the full variable domain is DTGVSQNPRHKITKRGQNVTFRCDPISEHNRLYWYRQTLGQGPEFLTYFQNEAQLEKSRLLSDRFSAERPKGSFSTLEIQRTEQGDSAMYLCASVPGLAGASSYEQYFGPGTRLTVT.